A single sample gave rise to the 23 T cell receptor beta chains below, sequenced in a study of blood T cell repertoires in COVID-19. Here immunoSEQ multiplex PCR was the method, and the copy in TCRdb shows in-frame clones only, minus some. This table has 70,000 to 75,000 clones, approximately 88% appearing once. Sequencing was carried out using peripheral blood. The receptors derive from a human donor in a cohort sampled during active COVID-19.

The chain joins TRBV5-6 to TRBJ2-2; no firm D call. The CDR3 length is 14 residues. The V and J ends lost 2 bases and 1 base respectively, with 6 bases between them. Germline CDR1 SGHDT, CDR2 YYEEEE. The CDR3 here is CASSFPQNTGELFF. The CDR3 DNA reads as TGTGCCAGCAGCTTCCCACAGAACACCGGGGAGCTGTTTTTT.

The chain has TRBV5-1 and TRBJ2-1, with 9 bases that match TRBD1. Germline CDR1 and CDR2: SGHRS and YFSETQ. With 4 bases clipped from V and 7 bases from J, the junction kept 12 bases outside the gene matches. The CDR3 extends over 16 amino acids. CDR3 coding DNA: TGCGCCAGCAGCATTCAACCGGGACAGGGAATGAATGAGCAGTTCTTC. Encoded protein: CASSIQPGQGMNEQFF.

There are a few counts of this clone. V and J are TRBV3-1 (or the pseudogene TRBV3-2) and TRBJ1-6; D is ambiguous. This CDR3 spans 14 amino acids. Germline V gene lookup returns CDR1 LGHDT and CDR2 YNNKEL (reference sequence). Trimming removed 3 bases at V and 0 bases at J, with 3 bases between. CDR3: CASSHRSYNSPLHF. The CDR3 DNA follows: TGTGCCAGCAGCCATCGCTCCTATAATTCACCCCTCCACTTT.

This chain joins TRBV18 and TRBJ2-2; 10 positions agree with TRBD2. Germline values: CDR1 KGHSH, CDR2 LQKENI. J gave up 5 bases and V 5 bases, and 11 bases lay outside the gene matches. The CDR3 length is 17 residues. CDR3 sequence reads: CASSTTLLAGDTGELFF. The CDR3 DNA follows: TGTGCCAGCTCAACCACTCTTCTAGCGGGGGATACCGGGGAGCTGTTTTTT.

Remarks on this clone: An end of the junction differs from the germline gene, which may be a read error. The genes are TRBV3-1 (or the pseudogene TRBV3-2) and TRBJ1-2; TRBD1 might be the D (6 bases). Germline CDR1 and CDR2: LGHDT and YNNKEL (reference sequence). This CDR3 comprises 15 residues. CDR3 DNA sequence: TGTGCCAGCAGCCTAACAGGGATTCCTAACTATGGCTTCACCTTC. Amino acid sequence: CASSLTGIPNYGFTF.

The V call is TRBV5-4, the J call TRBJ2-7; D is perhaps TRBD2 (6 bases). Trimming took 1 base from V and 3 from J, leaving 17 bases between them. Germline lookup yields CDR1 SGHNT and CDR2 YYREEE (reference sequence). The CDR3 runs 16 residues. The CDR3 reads CASSLWGGPRLYEQYF. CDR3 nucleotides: TGTGCCAGCAGCTTGTGGGGAGGCCCACGACTCTACGAGCAGTACTTC.

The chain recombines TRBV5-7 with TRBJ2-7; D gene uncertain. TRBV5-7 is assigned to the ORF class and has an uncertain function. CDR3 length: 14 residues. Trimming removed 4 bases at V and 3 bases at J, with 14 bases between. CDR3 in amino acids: CASSHCLRVYEQYF. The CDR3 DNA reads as TGTGCCAGCAGCCATTGCCTACGAGTCTACGAGCAGTACTTC.

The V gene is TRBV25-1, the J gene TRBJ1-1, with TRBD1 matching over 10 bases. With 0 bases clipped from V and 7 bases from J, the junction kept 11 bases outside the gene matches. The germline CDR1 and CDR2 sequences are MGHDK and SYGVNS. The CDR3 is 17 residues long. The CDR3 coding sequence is TGTGCCAGCAGTGAATACCTCCTCGGGACAGGGGAGAATGAAGCTTTCTTT. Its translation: CASSEYLLGTGENEAFF. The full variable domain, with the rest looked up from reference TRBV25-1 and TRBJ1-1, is EADIYQTPRYLVIGTGKKITLECSQTMGHDKMYWYQQDPGMELHLIHYSYGVNSTEKGDLSSESTVSRIRTEHFPLTLESARPSHTSQYLCASSEYLLGTGENEAFFGQGTRLTVV.

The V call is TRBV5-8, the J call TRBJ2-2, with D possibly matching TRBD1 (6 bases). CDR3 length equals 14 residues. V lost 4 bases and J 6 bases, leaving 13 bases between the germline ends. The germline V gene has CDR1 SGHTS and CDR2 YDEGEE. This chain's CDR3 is CASSGGLRAGELFF. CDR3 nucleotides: TGTGCCAGCAGCGGGGGCCTCAGGGCCGGGGAGCTGTTTTTT. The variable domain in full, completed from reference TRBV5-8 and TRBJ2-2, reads EAGVTQSPTHLIKTRGQQATLRCSPISGHTSVYWYQQALGLGLQFLLWYDEGEERNRGNFPPRFSGRQFPNYSSELNVNALELEDSALYLCASSGGLRAGELFFGEGSRLTVL.

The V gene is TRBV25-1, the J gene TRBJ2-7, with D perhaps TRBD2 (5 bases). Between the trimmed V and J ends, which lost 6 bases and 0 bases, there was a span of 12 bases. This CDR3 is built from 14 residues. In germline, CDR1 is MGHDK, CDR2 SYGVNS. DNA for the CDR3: TGTGCCAGCAGGGACTCCAGGAGCTCCTACGAGCAGTACTTC. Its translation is CASRDSRSSYEQYF.

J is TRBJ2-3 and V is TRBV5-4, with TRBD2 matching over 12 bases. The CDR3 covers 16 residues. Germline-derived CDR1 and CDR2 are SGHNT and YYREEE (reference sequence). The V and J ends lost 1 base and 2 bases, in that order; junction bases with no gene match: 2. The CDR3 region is CASSLTSGRFTDTQYF. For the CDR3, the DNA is TGTGCCAGCAGCTTGACTAGCGGGAGGTTCACAGATACGCAGTATTTT.

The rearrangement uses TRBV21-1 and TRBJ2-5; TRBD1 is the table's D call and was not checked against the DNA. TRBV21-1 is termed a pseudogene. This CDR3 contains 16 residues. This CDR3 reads CASSKGVGQTKETQYF. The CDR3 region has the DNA TGTGCCAGCAGCAAAGGGGTGGGGCAGACCAAAGAGACCCAGTACTTC.

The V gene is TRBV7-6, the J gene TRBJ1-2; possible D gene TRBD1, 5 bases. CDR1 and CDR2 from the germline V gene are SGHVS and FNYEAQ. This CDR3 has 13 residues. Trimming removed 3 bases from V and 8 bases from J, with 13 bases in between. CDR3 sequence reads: CASSLGRAWGYTF. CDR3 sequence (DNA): TGTGCCAGCAGCTTGGGCAGGGCTTGGGGCTACACCTTC.

CDR3 protein: CASSYSGRDYGYTF. CDR3 nucleotide sequence: TGTGCCAGCAGTTACTCCGGCAGGGACTATGGCTACACCTTC. V gene TRBV6-2 or TRBV6-3 combines with J gene TRBJ1-2; tentative D call: TRBD1 (5 bases). V was pared by 0 bases and J by 3 bases, with 8 bases between. Germline CDR1 is MNHEY and CDR2 is SVGEGT. The CDR3 runs to 14 residues.

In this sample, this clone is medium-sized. CDR3 nucleotides: TGCGCCAGCAGTGTTGACAGTAATCAGCCCCAGCATTTT. This translates into CASSVDSNQPQHF. The rearrangement joins TRBV10-1 to TRBJ1-5; possible D gene TRBD1, 5 bases. The CDR3 spans 13 residues. V lost 4 bases, J lost 4 bases, and 8 bases lay in between. Looked up from germline, CDR1 is WNHNN and CDR2 is SYGVQD (reference sequence).

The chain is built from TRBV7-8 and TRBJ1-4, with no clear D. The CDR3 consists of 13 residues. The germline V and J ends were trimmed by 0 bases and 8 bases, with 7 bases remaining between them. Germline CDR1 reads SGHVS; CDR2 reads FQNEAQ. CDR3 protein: CASSLAEEEKLFF. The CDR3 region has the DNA TGTGCCAGCAGCTTAGCTGAGGAGGAAAAACTGTTTTTT.

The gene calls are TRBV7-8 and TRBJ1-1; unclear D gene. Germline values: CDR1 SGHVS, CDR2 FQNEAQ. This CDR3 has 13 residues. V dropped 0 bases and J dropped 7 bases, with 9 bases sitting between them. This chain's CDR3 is CASSLAKGDEAFF. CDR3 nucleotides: TGTGCCAGCAGCTTAGCGAAAGGAGATGAAGCTTTCTTT.

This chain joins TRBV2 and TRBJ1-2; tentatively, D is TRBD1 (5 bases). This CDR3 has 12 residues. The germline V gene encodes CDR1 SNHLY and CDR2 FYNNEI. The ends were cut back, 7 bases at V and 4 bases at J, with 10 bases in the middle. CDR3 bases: TGTGCCAGCACTCCGGGGGTCTATGGCTACACCTTC. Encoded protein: CASTPGVYGYTF.

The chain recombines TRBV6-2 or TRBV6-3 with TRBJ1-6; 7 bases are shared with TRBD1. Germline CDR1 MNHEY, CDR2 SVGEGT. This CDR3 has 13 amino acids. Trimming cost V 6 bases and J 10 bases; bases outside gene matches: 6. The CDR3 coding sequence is TGTGCCAGCAGCCCCGGGACAGTATCACCCCTCCACTTT. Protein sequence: CASSPGTVSPLHF.

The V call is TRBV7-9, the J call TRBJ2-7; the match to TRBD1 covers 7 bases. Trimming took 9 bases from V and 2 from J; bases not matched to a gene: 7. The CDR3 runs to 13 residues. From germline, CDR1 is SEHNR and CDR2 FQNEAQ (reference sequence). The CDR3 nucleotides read TGTGCCAGTAACCGGGACAGAACCTACGAGCAGTACTTC. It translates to CASNRDRTYEQYF. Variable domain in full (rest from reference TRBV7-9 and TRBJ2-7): DTGVSQNPRHKITKRGQNVTFRCDPISEHNRLYWYRQTLGQGPEFLTYFQNEAQLEKSRLLSDRFSAERPKGSFSTLEIQRTEQGDSAMYLCASNRDRTYEQYFGPGTRLTVT.

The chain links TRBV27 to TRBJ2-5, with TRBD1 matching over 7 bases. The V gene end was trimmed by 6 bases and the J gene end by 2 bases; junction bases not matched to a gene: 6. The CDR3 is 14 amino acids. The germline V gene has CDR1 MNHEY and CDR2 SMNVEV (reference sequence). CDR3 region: CASSLQGSQETQYF. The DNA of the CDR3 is TGTGCCAGCAGCCTACAGGGGAGTCAAGAGACCCAGTACTTC.

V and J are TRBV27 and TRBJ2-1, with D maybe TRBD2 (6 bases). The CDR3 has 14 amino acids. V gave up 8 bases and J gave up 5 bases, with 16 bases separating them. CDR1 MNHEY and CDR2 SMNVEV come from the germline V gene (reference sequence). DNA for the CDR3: TGTGCCAGCGGAGAACGCGGGGCCGACAATGAGCAGTTCTTC. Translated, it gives CASGERGADNEQFF.

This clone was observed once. The CDR3 loop is CASSLRGEEKLFF. The CDR3 DNA follows: TGTGCCAGTAGTCTCCGGGGGGAAGAAAAACTGTTTTTT. V gene TRBV19 combines with J gene TRBJ1-4, with D possibly being TRBD1 (5 bases). Germline V gene lookup returns CDR1 LNHDA and CDR2 SQIVND (reference sequence). Trimming removed 5 bases at V and 8 bases at J, with 12 bases between. This CDR3 contains 13 residues.